Listed below are T cell receptor beta chains from one sample, sequenced in a study of PD-1 blockade in mismatch repair-deficient tumors. Generated by immunoSEQ multiplex PCR, the TCRdb table keeps only in-frame clones and is missing some. The data hold roughly 120,000 clones, with roughly 90% observed a single time. Sequences were derived from peripheral blood, sampled approximately 73 weeks after starting pembrolizumab. The receptors come from an adult with mismatch repair-deficient cancer. CDR3s include the opening cysteine and the closing phenylalanine or tryptophan. D genes are given only for firm matches. Size is stated for part of the rows, as once, few or many counts, or as a class when the clone is expanded.

TRBV4-1	TRBJ2-1	.	17	TRBD2	CASSQDRGLVPWGEQFF	TGCGCCAGCAGCCAAGATCGGGGACTAGTTCCTTGGGGTGAGCAGTTCTTC
TRBV28	TRBJ2-7	.	15	TRBD2	CASRQGPSGSYEQYF	TGTGCCAGCAGGCAAGGTCCTAGCGGGAGCTACGAGCAGTACTTC
TRBV19	TRBJ2-3	.	16	TRBD2	CASSWGLAGSTDTQYF	TGTGCCAGTAGCTGGGGACTAGCGGGGAGCACAGATACGCAGTATTTT
TRBV15	TRBJ2-1	.	18	TRBD2	CATSRDHAAGLSYNEQFF	TGTGCCACCAGCAGAGATCACGCGGCGGGACTATCCTACAATGAGCAGTTCTTC
TRBV7-9	TRBJ2-2	few	15	.	CASSFGWGNTGELFF	TGTGCCAGCAGCTTTGGATGGGGGAACACCGGGGAGCTGTTTTTT
TRBV5-4	TRBJ2-7	.	13	TRBD1	CASSWTGSYEQYF	TGTGCCAGCAGCTGGACAGGGTCCTACGAGCAGTACTTC
TRBV11-2	TRBJ2-7	.	13	.	CASSPYPGFEQYF	TGTGCCAGCAGCCCATACCCAGGGTTCGAGCAGTACTTC
TRBV11-2	TRBJ2-2	.	15	.	CASSLGPRGSGELFF	TGTGCCAGCAGCTTAGGGCCCAGGGGTTCCGGGGAGCTGTTTTTT
TRBV13	TRBJ2-7	.	17	.	CASSPRRGGTLLHEQYF	TGTGCCAGCAGCCCCCGTAGGGGGGGGACCCTCCTACACGAGCAGTACTTC
TRBV28	TRBJ2-7	.	13	.	CASSVARDYEQYF	TGTGCCAGCAGCGTGGCCCGGGACTACGAGCAGTACTTC
TRBV7-8	TRBJ2-3	.	17	TRBD2	CASSLDPGTSDTDTQYF	TGTGCCAGCAGCTTAGATCCGGGGACTAGCGACACAGATACGCAGTATTTT
TRBV7-9	TRBJ1-2	.	12	.	CASSGGNYGYTF	TGTGCCAGCAGCGGCGGAAACTATGGCTACACCTTC
TRBV28	TRBJ2-2	.	16	.	CASSLSRILDTGELFF	TGTGCCAGCAGTTTATCAAGGATATTGGACACCGGGGAGCTGTTTTTT
TRBV7-3	TRBJ2-1	.	17	.	CASSLRVGSPVRNEQFF	TGTGCCAGCAGCTTACGGGTTGGATCCCCGGTTCGCAATGAGCAGTTCTTC
TRBV7-2	TRBJ2-1	.	12	.	CASSLDGNEQFF	TGTGCCAGCAGCTTGGACGGAAATGAGCAGTTCTTC
TRBV5-4	TRBJ2-7	.	14	TRBD1	CASSPGQGSYEQYF	TGTGCCAGCAGCCCCGGACAGGGGTCGTACGAGCAGTACTTC
TRBV27	TRBJ1-5	.	13	.	CASRDTYGGPQHF	TGTGCCAGCAGGGATACCTACGGGGGGCCCCAGCATTTT
TRBV27	TRBJ2-3	.	14	TRBD1	CASSFLTGTGTQYF	TGTGCCAGCAGTTTTTTGACGGGGACAGGTACGCAGTATTTT
TRBV9	TRBJ1-1	.	15	TRBD1	CASSGNRDRVPEAFF	TGTGCCAGCAGCGGGAACCGGGACAGGGTCCCTGAAGCTTTCTTT
TRBV28	TRBJ1-5	.	15	.	CASSLSQASNQPQHF	TGTGCCAGCAGTTTAAGCCAGGCTAGCAATCAGCCCCAGCATTTT
TRBV2	TRBJ1-4	.	15	TRBD1	CASRPGQGPVEKLFF	TGTGCCAGCCGGCCGGGACAGGGGCCAGTCGAAAAACTGTTTTTT
TRBV29-1	TRBJ2-3	.	16	TRBD2	CSVDGTSGPSTDTQYF	TGCAGCGTTGACGGGACTAGCGGACCTAGCACAGATACGCAGTATTTT
TRBV6-1	TRBJ1-4	.	18	.	CASSEEGNRLATNEKLFF	TGTGCCAGCAGTGAAGAAGGTAACAGACTTGCAACTAATGAAAAACTGTTTTTT
TRBV5-4	TRBJ2-2	.	17	.	CASSNGLRGGNTGELFF	TGTGCCAGCAGCAATGGACTCCGCGGTGGAAACACCGGGGAGCTGTTTTTT
TRBV6-1	TRBJ1-1	.	14	.	CASSERGERAEAFF	TGTGCCAGCAGTGAAAGGGGCGAGCGAGCTGAAGCTTTCTTT
TRBV10-2	TRBJ1-1	.	15	TRBD1	CASTLGEGAGTEAFF	TGCGCCAGCACCTTGGGGGAGGGGGCTGGTACTGAAGCTTTCTTT
TRBV4-1	TRBJ2-1	.	16	.	CASSQVRRERGNEQFF	TGCGCCAGCAGCCAAGTTCGACGGGAGCGCGGCAATGAGCAGTTCTTC
TRBV6-4	TRBJ2-1	.	15	.	CASSDSASEGDEQFF	TGTGCCAGCAGTGACTCGGCTAGCGAGGGCGATGAGCAGTTCTTC
TRBV7-9	TRBJ2-3	.	12	.	CASSWGVDTQYF	TGTGCCAGCAGCTGGGGGGTAGATACGCAGTATTTT
TRBV4-3	TRBJ1-2	once	14	.	CASSQSDNGYGYTF	TGCGCCAGCAGCCAGTCGGACAACGGGTATGGCTACACCTTC
TRBV27	TRBJ2-1	.	13	.	CASSIGGQSEQFF	TGTGCCAGCAGTATAGGGGGGCAGAGTGAGCAGTTCTTC
TRBV6-1	TRBJ2-2	.	19	.	CASSEASPLLQVNTGELFF	TGTGCCAGCAGTGAAGCTTCCCCTTTATTGCAGGTTAACACCGGGGAGCTGTTTTTT
TRBV4-1	TRBJ2-3	.	17	.	CASSQEIHSGGTDTQYF	TGCGCCAGCAGCCAAGAAATACATAGCGGTGGCACAGATACGCAGTATTTT
TRBV7-2	TRBJ1-4	.	15	.	CASSPSTAFNEKLFF	TGTGCCAGCAGCCCGTCGACAGCCTTTAATGAAAAACTGTTTTTT
TRBV7-9	TRBJ2-2	.	16	TRBD1	CASSFTTGGGTGELFF	TGTGCCAGCAGCTTCACGACAGGGGGAGGGACCGGGGAGCTGTTTTTT
TRBV27	TRBJ2-3	.	14	.	CASSRAGSIDTQYF	TGTGCCAGCAGCCGGGCGGGGAGTATCGATACGCAGTATTTT
TRBV4-2	TRBJ1-2	.	14	.	CASSQGIGGQGYTF	TGTGCCAGCAGCCAAGGGATCGGGGGGCAAGGCTACACCTTC
TRBV5-1	TRBJ2-1	.	16	TRBD1	CASSLEAGGSYNEQFF	TGCGCCAGCAGCTTGGAGGCAGGGGGCTCCTACAATGAGCAGTTCTTC
TRBV7-2	TRBJ2-7	.	13	.	CASSSVSSYEQYF	TGTGCCAGCAGCTCAGTCTCTAGCTACGAGCAGTACTTC
TRBV7-9	TRBJ2-1	.	13	.	CASSFDSYNEQFF	TGTGCCAGCAGCTTCGATAGCTACAATGAGCAGTTCTTC
TRBV12-5	TRBJ2-1	.	13	TRBD2	CASGFGGGVEQFF	TGTGCTAGTGGTTTTGGGGGGGGAGTCGAGCAGTTCTTC
TRBV6-4	TRBJ2-1	.	14	TRBD1	CASSGQGANNEQFF	TGTGCCAGCAGTGGACAGGGGGCTAACAATGAGCAGTTCTTC
TRBV27	TRBJ2-3	.	13	.	CASSLIGEDTQYF	TGTGCCAGCAGTTTAATAGGGGAAGATACGCAGTATTTT
TRBV7-9	TRBJ1-1	.	13	.	CASSLEMNTEAFF	TGTGCCAGCAGCCTCGAGATGAACACTGAAGCTTTCTTT
TRBV4-1	TRBJ2-7	.	17	TRBD2	CASSQDFGREGSYEQYF	TGCGCCAGCAGCCAAGATTTCGGGAGGGAGGGATCCTACGAGCAGTACTTC
TRBV27	TRBJ1-4	.	15	TRBD1	CASSLAAQGNEKLFF	TGTGCCAGCAGTTTAGCGGCACAGGGGAATGAAAAACTGTTTTTT
TRBV7-6	TRBJ2-7	.	16	.	CASSPEGQSGSYEQYF	TGTGCCAGCAGCCCCGAGGGACAAAGCGGCTCCTACGAGCAGTACTTC